The entry that follows covers one T cell receptor beta chain sequence. With 0 bases removed from V and 5 bases from J, the gap between germline ends came to 13 bases. Germline-derived CDR1 and CDR2 are LGHNA and YSLEER. The CDR3 spans 15 residues. This sample was included in a study of T cell responses to AZD1222 COVID-19 vaccine. Repertoires were generated with immunoSEQ multiplex PCR, while TCRdb's copy carries only in-frame clones and drops some. The sample lists about 150,000 clones; about 90% were seen once. The TCR comes from an adult in good health. The sequencing used peripheral blood, collected on day 0 of AZD1222 vaccination. This chain joins TRBV4-3 and TRBJ1-1; D might be TRBD1 (6 bases). CDR3 residues: CASSQEHRVRTEAFF. CDR3 DNA: TGCGCCAGCAGCCAAGAACACAGGGTGCGGACTGAAGCTTTCTTT.